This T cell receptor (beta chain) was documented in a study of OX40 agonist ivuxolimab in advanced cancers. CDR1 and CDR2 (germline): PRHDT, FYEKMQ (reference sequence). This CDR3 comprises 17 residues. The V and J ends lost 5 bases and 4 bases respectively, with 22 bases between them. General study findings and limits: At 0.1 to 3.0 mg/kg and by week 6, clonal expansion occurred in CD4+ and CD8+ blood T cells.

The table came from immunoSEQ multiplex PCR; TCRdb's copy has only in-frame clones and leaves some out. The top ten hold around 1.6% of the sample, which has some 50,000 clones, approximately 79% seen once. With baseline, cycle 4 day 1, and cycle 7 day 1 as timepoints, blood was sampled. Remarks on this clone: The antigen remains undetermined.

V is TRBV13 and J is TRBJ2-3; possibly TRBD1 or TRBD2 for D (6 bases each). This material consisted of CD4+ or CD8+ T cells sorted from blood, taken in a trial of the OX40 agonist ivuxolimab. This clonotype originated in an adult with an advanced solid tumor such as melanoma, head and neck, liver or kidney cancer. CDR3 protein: CASSNKEGGGLADTQYF. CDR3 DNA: TGTGCCAGCAGCAATAAGGAGGGGGGCGGACTGGCAGATACGCAGTATTTT.